The 15 T cell receptor beta chains presented below share a single source sample, sequenced in a study of T cell responses to AZD1222 COVID-19 vaccine. Produced via immunoSEQ multiplex PCR; TCRdb's table is partial and in-frame only. This sample has tens of thousands of clones, with 90% found just once. Source: peripheral blood, taken 28 days after the second AZD1222 dose. These receptor sequences come from an adult who received the AZD1222 COVID-19 vaccine.

This chain links TRBV6-5 with TRBJ2-5, with D perhaps being TRBD1 or TRBD2 (6 bases each). V lost 5 bases and J lost 7, with 17 bases in between. The CDR3 contains 14 residues. The germline V gene encodes CDR1 MNHEY and CDR2 SVGAGI. CDR3 in amino acids: CASSPSGGRGTQYF. Written as DNA, the CDR3 is TGTGCCAGCAGTCCCTCTGGGGGGCGGGGGACCCAGTACTTC.

This clone occurred once. The chain carries TRBV5-1 and TRBJ1-1; 7 bases are shared with TRBD1. In germline, CDR1 is SGHRS, CDR2 YFSETQ. This CDR3 contains 14 residues. Losses at the gene ends were 4 bases for V and 6 bases for J; bases not matched to a gene: 9. The CDR3 reads CASSLTGVGAEAFF. DNA of the CDR3: TGCGCCAGCAGCCTTACAGGGGTAGGAGCTGAAGCTTTCTTT.

CDR3 sequence (DNA): TGTGCCAGCAGTTACTCGGGGGTGTCGGTTGAGACCCAGTACTTC. Protein product: CASSYSGVSVETQYF. This chain links TRBV6-2 or TRBV6-3 with TRBJ2-5; D may be TRBD1 or TRBD2 (5 bases each). CDR3 length: 15 amino acids. The V and J ends lost 0 bases and 5 bases respectively, with 13 bases between them. Germline CDR1 reads MNHEY; CDR2 reads SVGEGT.

Details on this clone: This CDR3 is also generated by other DNA sequences in the sample. The J gene is TRBJ1-4, the V gene TRBV9; TRBD1 might be the D (6 bases). V was cut by 0 bases and J by 5 bases, with 8 bases left in between. Germline loops: CDR1 SGDLS, CDR2 YYNGEE. There are 14 residues in the CDR3. Here the CDR3 DNA reads TGTGCCAGCAGCGTAGGAGGGACAAATGAAAAACTGTTTTTT. Translated, it gives CASSVGGTNEKLFF.

The V and J genes are TRBV2 and TRBJ2-5, with 9 bases that match TRBD1. There are 13 residues in the CDR3. The junction had 5 bases not matched to a gene; V was cut back by 8 bases and J by 4 bases. Germline CDR1 reads SNHLY; CDR2 reads FYNNEI. Here the CDR3 reads CASRDRVGETQYF. In DNA, the CDR3 is TGTGCCAGCCGGGACAGGGTCGGAGAGACCCAGTACTTC.

V gene TRBV5-1 combines with J gene TRBJ1-6; D possibly corresponds to TRBD1 (5 bases). CDR1 SGHRS and CDR2 YFSETQ come from the germline V gene. The V and J ends lost 1 base and 8 bases respectively, with 10 bases between them. There are 14 residues in the CDR3. The CDR3 reads CASSLRTGDSPLHF. Written as DNA, the CDR3 is TGCGCCAGCAGCTTGAGGACGGGGGATTCACCCCTCCACTTT. Using reference TRBV5-1 and TRBJ1-6 for the parts outside the CDR3, the full variable domain is KAGVTQTPRYLIKTRGQQVTLSCSPISGHRSVSWYQQTPGQGLQFLFEYFSETQRNKGNFPGRFSGRQFSNSRSEMNVSTLELGDSALYLCASSLRTGDSPLHFGNGTRLTVT.

The rearrangement uses TRBV29-1 and TRBJ1-2; D gene uncertain. Trimming took 4 bases from V and 0 from J, leaving 6 bases between them. The CDR3 has 12 residues. Germline-derived CDR1 and CDR2 are SQVTM and ANQGSEA. The CDR3 spells CSVVPANYGYTF. In DNA form, the CDR3 reads TGCAGCGTTGTACCCGCTAACTATGGCTACACCTTC.

The V call is TRBV19, the J call TRBJ1-2, with TRBD1 matching over 12 bases. Per germline, CDR1 LNHDA and CDR2 SQIVND (reference sequence). Trimming removed 11 bases from V and 4 bases from J; junction bases left unmatched: 8. This CDR3 is built from 14 residues. CDR3 in amino acids: CACVGTGGGYGYTF. The CDR3, as DNA: TGTGCCTGTGTAGGGACAGGGGGCGGCTATGGCTACACCTTC.

The chain links TRBV7-2 to TRBJ2-7; D is perhaps TRBD1 (5 bases). CDR3 length: 12 amino acids. Trimming removed 5 bases from V and 4 bases from J, with 9 bases in between. Per the germline V gene, CDR1 is SGHTA and CDR2 is FQGNSA. The CDR3 loop is CASSQDSYEQYF. DNA of the CDR3: TGTGCCAGCAGCCAAGACAGTTACGAGCAGTACTTC. The full variable domain, rest sourced from reference TRBV7-2 and TRBJ2-7, is GAGVSQSPSNKVTEKGKDVELRCDPISGHTALYWYRQSLGQGLEFLIYFQGNSAPDKSGLPSDRFSAERTGGSVSTLTIQRTQQEDSAVYLCASSQDSYEQYFGPGTRLTVT.

This sequence joins TRBV6-5 and TRBJ2-3; D remains ambiguous. V was clipped by 5 bases and J by 3 bases, with 6 bases between them. The CDR3 length is 12 residues. CDR1 MNHEY and CDR2 SVGAGI come from the germline V gene. Here the CDR3 DNA reads TGTGCCAGCAGTAGGCTGACAGATACGCAGTATTTT. It codes for CASSRLTDTQYF.

The chain recombines TRBV2 with TRBJ1-2, with 7 bases that match TRBD1. The CDR3 has 13 amino acids. From germline, CDR1 is SNHLY and CDR2 FYNNEI. Trimming removed 1 base from V and 6 bases from J; junction bases left unmatched: 2. The CDR3 protein is CASSEDRGHGYTF. In DNA form, the CDR3 reads TGTGCCAGCAGTGAAGACAGGGGACATGGCTACACCTTC.

The chain is built from TRBV25-1 and TRBJ1-1; a possible D gene is TRBD1 (6 bases). The germline gives CDR1 MGHDK, CDR2 SYGVNS. V shed 7 bases and J shed 5 bases, with 14 bases lying between them. CDR3 size: 13 residues. The CDR3 spells CASTGRRGTEAFF. For the CDR3, the DNA is TGTGCCAGCACCGGCAGGAGGGGGACTGAAGCTTTCTTT.

The chain links TRBV7-9 to TRBJ1-2, with 7 nucleotides matching TRBD1. V trimming: 0 bases; J trimming: 2 bases; junction bases outside the gene matches: 3. CDR3 size: 15 residues. Germline V gene sequence: CDR1 SEHNR, CDR2 FQNEAQ (reference sequence). The CDR3 nucleotides are TGTGCCAGCAGCTTAGCGGGGGGACAGAACTATGGCTACACCTTC. Amino acid sequence: CASSLAGGQNYGYTF. The entire variable domain, with the rest obtained from reference TRBV7-9 and TRBJ1-2, is as follows: DTGVSQNPRHKITKRGQNVTFRCDPISEHNRLYWYRQTLGQGPEFLTYFQNEAQLEKSRLLSDRFSAERPKGSFSTLEIQRTEQGDSAMYLCASSLAGGQNYGYTFGSGTRLTVV.

V is TRBV5-4 and J is TRBJ1-1; TRBD1 matches at 9 bases. Germline V gene lookup returns CDR1 SGHNT and CDR2 YYREEE (reference sequence). CDR3 size: 14 residues. V lost 4 bases, J lost 6 bases, and 7 bases stayed unmatched. The CDR3 spells CASSPGGQGSEAFF. The CDR3 DNA follows: TGTGCCAGCAGCCCAGGGGGACAGGGATCTGAAGCTTTCTTT.

CDR3: CASSLGGGGKRTQYF. Here the CDR3 DNA reads TGTGCCAGCAGTTTAGGCGGGGGGGGAAAGAGAACGCAGTATTTT. The V and J genes are TRBV28 and TRBJ2-3; TRBD2 agrees at 9 bases. CDR3 length: 15 amino acids. After removal of 2 bases from V and 9 bases from J, the junction contained 9 bases not matched to a gene. Germline CDR1 is MDHEN and CDR2 is SYDVKM.